This T cell receptor (beta chain) is from a study of naive CD8 T cells in extremely preterm neonates. With respect to this clone: Its antigen is currently unknown.

Study-level points and caveats: CDR3 nucleotide sharing was approximately 2.8% in preterm, roughly 0.44% term, roughly 0.03% children, about 0.0094% adults.

V gave up 6 bases and J gave up 5 bases, with 14 bases separating them. This CDR3 contains 13 residues. Germline CDR1 reads ENHRY; CDR2 reads SYGVKD. Libraries were prepared by immunoSEQ multiplex PCR; TCRdb keeps only in-frame clonotypes and omits some of them. The data show 5,500 to 6,000 clones, almost 98% seen once. This clonotype was obtained from a human donor in good health. The sample taken for sequencing was naive CD8+ T cells from blood. This chain links TRBV10-3 with TRBJ2-7; no firm D call. DNA for the CDR3: TGTGCCATCAGCCCCGGCCTAGTCAACGAGCAGTACTTC. Amino acids: CAISPGLVNEQYF.